The present T cell receptor beta chain was sequenced within a study of T cell changes during pregnancy in multiple sclerosis. Germline assignment: CDR1 SEHNR and CDR2 FQNEAQ (reference sequence). CDR3 length: 11 residues. V lost 4 bases to trimming and J lost 8 bases, with 5 bases between them. TCRdb's table, derived via immunoSEQ multiplex PCR, lists solely in-frame clones and lacks some. This sample has approximately 53,000 clones; 85% to 95% occur once, and the top ten carry less than 0.8%. The clonotype comes from a female donor with multiple sclerosis, enrolled in a pregnancy study. This chain joins TRBV7-9 and TRBJ1-4, with unresolved D. Sequencing used CD4+ T cells from peripheral blood mononuclear cells, obtained in the third trimester of pregnancy. As DNA, the CDR3 is TGTGCCAGCAGCTCACGGGAAAAACTGTTTTTT. Its translation: CASSSREKLFF.